This TCR beta chain stems from a study of blood T cell repertoires in COVID-19. Study information: Acute and convalescent COVID-19 samples came from the United States, Italy and Spain. Sample material is recorded as cDNA or gDNA derived from T cells, B-cell-depleted T cells, or PBMCs.

The authors' processing: Amplification with reference gene primers provided the estimates of nucleated cell counts. Sequencing used immunoSEQ multiplex PCR; TCRdb keeps in-frame clones, though not all of them. Clone size and the V and J calls come from that table; the DNA yielded D and trimming. The sample holds about 670,000 clones, 85% to 90% seen once. Germline lookup yields CDR1 SGHDT and CDR2 YYEEEE. V shed 3 bases and J 2 bases; nucleotides not matched to a gene: 9. The CDR3 has 17 amino acids. This chain connects TRBV5-6 to TRBJ2-1; 9 bases line up with TRBD2. The sample taken for sequencing was peripheral blood. This receptor was taken from a woman aged 18-29 years with acute or convalescent COVID-19. The CDR3: CASSSSIAGAPYNEQFF. In DNA, the CDR3 is TGTGCCAGCAGCTCCTCTATAGCGGGGGCCCCCTACAATGAGCAGTTCTTC.